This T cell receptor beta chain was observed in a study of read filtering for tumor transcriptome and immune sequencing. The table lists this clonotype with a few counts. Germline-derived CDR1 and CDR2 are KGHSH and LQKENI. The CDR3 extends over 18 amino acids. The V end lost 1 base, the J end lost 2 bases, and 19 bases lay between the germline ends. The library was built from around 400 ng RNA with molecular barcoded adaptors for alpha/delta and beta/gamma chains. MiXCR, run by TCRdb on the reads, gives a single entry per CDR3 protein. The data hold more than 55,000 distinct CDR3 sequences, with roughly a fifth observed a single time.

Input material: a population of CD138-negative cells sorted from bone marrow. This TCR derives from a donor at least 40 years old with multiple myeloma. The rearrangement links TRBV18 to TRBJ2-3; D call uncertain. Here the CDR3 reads CASSPLPTRNHPTDTQYF. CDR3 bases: TGTGCCAGCTCACCACTGCCTACACGGAATCATCCCACAGATACGCAGTATTTT.